The clone carrying this T cell receptor beta chain was observed many times. The CDR3 has 14 amino acids. V gave up 4 bases and J gave up 2 bases, with 12 bases separating them. CDR1 is SGHRS, CDR2 YFSETQ, per germline. These data come from a study of CD8+CD57+ T cells in acquired aplastic anemia. Both TCR beta VDJ combination and CDR3 sequence profiling were carried out. Genomic DNA was the template for this profiling. MiXCR was run by TCRdb on the reads, yielding one entry per CDR3 protein. The profile shows approximately 470,000 distinct CDR3 sequences, around a third of them singletons. For sequencing, patients were chosen who had shown expansion of CD8+CD57+ cells by flow cytometry.

Input material: sorted CD4+, CD8+, or CD8+CD57+ T cells (not recorded which) from PBMCs. This chain uses TRBV5-1 with TRBJ1-1; possibly TRBD1 for D (5 bases). This receptor was identified in a human donor with aplastic anemia. CDR3 nucleotide sequence: TGCGCCAGCAGCCACGGGACCCTAAACACTGAAGCTTTCTTT. Protein product: CASSHGTLNTEAFF.